The 17 T cell receptor beta chains given below trace back to one sample, sequenced in a study of identical twins. TCRdb re-called the 5' RACE reads with MiXCR, one entry per CDR3 protein. Of 690,000 or so distinct CDR3 sequences in the sample, around 6% were seen once. Sequenced sample: naive T cells sorted from blood. All receptors come from a man between 18 and 35 years old in good health.

This clonotype has a handful of counts. The rearrangement links TRBV5-1 to TRBJ2-7, with TRBD1 matching over 8 bases. The CDR3 runs 15 residues. V lost 0 bases, J lost 4 bases, and 6 bases stayed unmatched. Per the germline V gene, CDR1 is SGHRS and CDR2 is YFSETQ. CDR3 region: CASSLGPGGWYEQYF. CDR3 DNA: TGCGCCAGCAGCTTGGGGCCAGGGGGCTGGTACGAGCAGTACTTC. The full variable domain, completed using reference TRBV5-1 and TRBJ2-7, is KAGVTQTPRYLIKTRGQQVTLSCSPISGHRSVSWYQQTPGQGLQFLFEYFSETQRNKGNFPGRFSGRQFSNSRSEMNVSTLELGDSALYLCASSLGPGGWYEQYFGPGTRLTVT.

The table lists this clonotype with a few counts. V is TRBV6-1 and J is TRBJ1-4; 7 bases line up with TRBD1. Germline trimming cut 6 bases from V and 7 bases from J; bases unmatched to any gene: 8. The germline CDR1 and CDR2 sequences are MNHNS and SASEGT. This CDR3 spans 14 amino acids. For the CDR3, the DNA is TGTGCCAGCAGACGACAGGGCTTAGTTGAAAAACTGTTTTTT. Residues: CASRRQGLVEKLFF.

This clonotype was observed many times. The J gene is TRBJ1-1, the V gene TRBV6-2 or TRBV6-3; D is possibly TRBD1 (5 bases). CDR1 is MNHEY, CDR2 SVGEGT, per germline. V was cut by 2 bases and J by 8 bases, with 12 bases left in between. The CDR3 consists of 13 residues. The CDR3 DNA is TGTGCCAGCAGTTACGCCGGGAAGGGGGAAGCTTTCTTT. This codes for CASSYAGKGEAFF.

Ten or more counts support this clonotype. The chain links TRBV29-1 to TRBJ1-1; tentatively, D is TRBD1 (5 bases). With 5 bases removed from V and 0 bases from J, the gap between germline ends came to 22 bases. CDR1 and CDR2 from the germline V gene are SQVTM and ANQGSEA. This CDR3 has 17 residues. In DNA, the CDR3 is TGCAGCGTTCGGGGGGAAGACGGACTCGCCATGAACACTGAAGCTTTCTTT. Protein: CSVRGEDGLAMNTEAFF.

This chain's CDR3 is CASSLSTGGSYEQYF. The CDR3 DNA is TGTGCCAGCAGTTTAAGCACAGGGGGTTCCTACGAGCAGTACTTC. V usage is TRBV27 and J usage is TRBJ2-7, with 8 bases identical to TRBD1. The germline V gene encodes CDR1 MNHEY and CDR2 SMNVEV (reference sequence). V shed 2 bases and J 1 base; nucleotides not matched to a gene: 4. This CDR3 contains 15 residues.

The chain recombines TRBV27 with TRBJ2-3, with D unresolved. The germline V and J ends were trimmed by 3 bases and 3 bases, with 16 bases remaining between them. CDR3 length: 16 residues. Germline V CDR1 and CDR2: MNHEY, SMNVEV (reference sequence). The CDR3 region has the DNA TGTGCCAGCAGTTTGTTGGTTGGGGAAGCGACAGATACGCAGTATTTT. It specifies CASSLLVGEATDTQYF.

This clonotype was detected ten times or more. This CDR3 is CSVVRAHPSSTDTQYF. The CDR3, as DNA: TGCAGCGTTGTTAGAGCCCATCCGTCTAGCACAGATACGCAGTATTTT. The rearrangement joins TRBV29-1 to TRBJ2-3; the D is unclear. V lost 4 bases and J 0 bases, leaving 17 bases between the germline ends. Germline CDR1 is SQVTM and CDR2 is ANQGSEA. The CDR3 spans 16 residues.

This clonotype was seen ten or more times. This rearrangement joins TRBV24-1 to TRBJ2-3; D is unclear. The germline CDR1 and CDR2 sequences are KGHDR and SFDVKD. The length of the CDR3 is 11 residues. Trimming pared 9 bases from V and 6 bases from J, leaving 9 bases between. CDR3 DNA: TGTGCCACCTCCGTTCAGGATACGCAGTATTTT. It translates to CATSVQDTQYF.

Ten or more counts support this clonotype. This chain uses TRBV5-1 with TRBJ2-2; 10 bases agree with TRBD1. This CDR3 has 16 residues. The J segment lost 4 bases and the V segment lost 0 bases, leaving 3 bases of the junction unmatched. Germline lookup yields CDR1 SGHRS and CDR2 YFSETQ. DNA for the CDR3: TGCGCCAGCAGCTTGGGGGACAGGGGAGTCACCGGGGAGCTGTTTTTT. Translation: CASSLGDRGVTGELFF.

There are many counts of this clonotype. This CDR3 reads CASSDSVGLNEQFF. The CDR3 nucleotides read TGTGCCAGCAGTGACTCAGTCGGACTAAATGAGCAGTTCTTC. The V and J genes are TRBV6-4 and TRBJ2-1; maybe TRBD2 (6 bases). Germline CDR1 MRHNA, CDR2 SNTAGT. The CDR3 has 14 residues. Trimming took 0 bases from V and 7 from J, leaving 10 bases between them.

This clonotype appeared many times. The chain uses TRBV19 and TRBJ1-2, with TRBD1 matching over 9 bases. CDR1 and CDR2 from the germline V gene are LNHDA and SQIVND (reference sequence). The CDR3 runs 15 residues. V was pared by 10 bases and J by 4 bases, with 13 bases of the junction left unmatched. The CDR3 coding sequence is TGTGCCACCTCACATCTACTACAGGGGGCCTATGGCTACACCTTC. Its protein is CATSHLLQGAYGYTF.

The genes are TRBV3-1 and TRBJ2-7, with D possibly being TRBD1 (6 bases). V dropped 3 bases and J dropped 0 bases, with 12 bases sitting between them. The CDR3 runs to 15 residues. Germline CDR1 and CDR2: LGHDT and YNNKEL (reference sequence). CDR3 loop: CASSQRTAGSYEQYF. The CDR3 region has the DNA TGTGCCAGCAGCCAGAGGACAGCCGGCTCCTACGAGCAGTACTTC.

This clonotype was detected ten times or more. The limits of the CDR3 on the DNA are not certain, so only TCRdb's listed CDR3 is given. The chain recombines TRBV12-3 or TRBV12-4 with TRBJ2-2; the D call TRBD1 from the table was never checked on the DNA. The CDR3 is made up of 16 amino acids, end residues included. Here the CDR3 reads CASRPGLGVRFGELFF.

This clonotype was found a few times. This chain connects TRBV12-3 or TRBV12-4 to TRBJ1-5; no firm D call. V was pared by 3 bases and J by 4 bases, with 13 bases between. The CDR3 sequence is 15 residues long. The CDR3 DNA follows: TGTGCCAGCAGTTTCAGTGGTTTTCCTAATCAGCCCCAGCATTTT. Encoded protein: CASSFSGFPNQPQHF.

V and J are TRBV12-3 or TRBV12-4 and TRBJ1-5, with 8 bases that match TRBD1. The CDR3 length is 14 residues. V was clipped by 10 bases and J by 0 bases; unmatched bases: 5. The CDR3: CAIGTGLSNQPQHF. CDR3 sequence (DNA): TGTGCCATAGGGACAGGCCTTAGCAATCAGCCCCAGCATTTT.

This clonotype was detected ten times or more. The chain couples TRBV5-1 to TRBJ2-7; D tentatively reads TRBD1 or TRBD2 (5 bases each). The V and J ends lost 0 bases and 3 bases respectively, with 13 bases between them. Germline lookup yields CDR1 SGHRS and CDR2 YFSETQ. The CDR3 consists of 15 residues. CDR3 in amino acids: CASSLAPGPDYEQYF. DNA for the CDR3: TGCGCCAGCAGCTTGGCCCCGGGACCTGACTACGAGCAGTACTTC.

Ten or more counts support this clonotype. The chain couples TRBV29-1 to TRBJ2-3; no firm D call. The V gene's germline CDR1 is SQVTM and CDR2 ANQGSEA. The V gene lost 3 bases and the J gene lost 2 bases, with 9 bases spanning the gap. The CDR3 spans 13 residues. CDR3 coding DNA: TGCAGCGTTGATCTCACTAACACAGATACGCAGTATTTT. This gives the protein CSVDLTNTDTQYF.